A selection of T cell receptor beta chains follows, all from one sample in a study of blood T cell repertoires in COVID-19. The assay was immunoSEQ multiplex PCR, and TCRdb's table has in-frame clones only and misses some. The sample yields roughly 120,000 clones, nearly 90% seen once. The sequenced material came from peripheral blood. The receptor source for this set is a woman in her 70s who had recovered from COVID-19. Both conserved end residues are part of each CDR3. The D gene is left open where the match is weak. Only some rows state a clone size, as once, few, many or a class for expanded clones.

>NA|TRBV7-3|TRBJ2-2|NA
TGTGCCAGCAGCCCCAAAGGAGCCCACACCGGGGAGCTGTTTTTT
CASSPKGAHTGELFF
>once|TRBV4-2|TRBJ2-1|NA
TGTGCCAGCAGCTCGCAGGGTTACGGCTACAATGAGCAGTTCTTC
CASSSQGYGYNEQFF
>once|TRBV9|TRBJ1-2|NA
TGTGCCAGCAGCGCGAAGACGCTACATCACCCGAGGAACTATGGCTACACCTTC
CASSAKTLHHPRNYGYTF
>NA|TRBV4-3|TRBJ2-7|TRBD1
TGCGCCAGCAGCCAGCAACCGGGACAGGGGTACGAGCAGTACTTC
CASSQQPGQGYEQYF
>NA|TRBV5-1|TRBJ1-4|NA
TGCGCCAGCAGATTGGGGGCGGGCGAGGAAAAACTGTTTTTT
CASRLGAGEEKLFF
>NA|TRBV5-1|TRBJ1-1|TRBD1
TGCGCCAGCAGCCCGGGCCGAGGGGGCGTGAACACTGAAGCTTTCTTT
CASSPGRGGVNTEAFF
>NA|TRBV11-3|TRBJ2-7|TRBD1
TGTGCCAGCAGCATCCTCACAGGGGGGGAGCAGTACTTC
CASSILTGGEQYF
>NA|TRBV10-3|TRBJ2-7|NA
TGTGCCATCAGTCTTACCCCGGACGAGCAGTACTTC
CAISLTPDEQYF
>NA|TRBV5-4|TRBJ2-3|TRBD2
TGTGCCAGCAGTTCCGGGACTAGCGGGAGGACAAATACGCAGTATTTT
CASSSGTSGRTNTQYF
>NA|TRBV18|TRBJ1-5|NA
TGTGCCAGCTCACCAGGATCGGGTGGCAATCAGCCCCAGCATTTT
CASSPGSGGNQPQHF
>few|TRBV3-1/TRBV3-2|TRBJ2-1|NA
TGTGCCAGCAGCCGTAGGCAGGGGACGGATGAGCAGTTCTTC
CASSRRQGTDEQFF
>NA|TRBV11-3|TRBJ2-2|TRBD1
TGTGCCAGCAGTTCCGGACAGGATATTACCGGGGAGCTGTTTTTT
CASSSGQDITGELFF
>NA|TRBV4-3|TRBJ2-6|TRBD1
TGCGCCAGCAGCCGGACAGGGGCTCTGGCTGGGGCCAACGTCCTGACTTTC
CASSRTGALAGANVLTF
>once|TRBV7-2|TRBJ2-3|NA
TGTGCCAGCAGCAAACAGCAGGGTGAAGCAGATACGCAGTATTTT
CASSKQQGEADTQYF
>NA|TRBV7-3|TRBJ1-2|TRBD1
TGTGCCAGCAGCCCAACAGGGGGGGACTATGGCTACACCTTC
CASSPTGGDYGYTF
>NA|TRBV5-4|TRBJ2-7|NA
TGTGCCAGCTCCCAGGGGTCCGCCTACGAGCAGTACTTC
CASSQGSAYEQYF
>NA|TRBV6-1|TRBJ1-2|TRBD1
TGTGCCAGCAGTTCAACCGGGACAGCAATGTATGGCTACACCTTC
CASSSTGTAMYGYTF
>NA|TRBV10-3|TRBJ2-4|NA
TGTGCCATCAGTGAGGGGCAGAAAAACATTCAGTACTTC
CAISEGQKNIQYF
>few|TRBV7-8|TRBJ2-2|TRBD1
TGTGCCAGCAGCTTAAACCCCGACAGGGGGCAGATCGGGGAGCTGTTTTTT
CASSLNPDRGQIGELFF
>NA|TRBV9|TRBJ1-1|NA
TGTGCCAGCAGCGCAGGACAGTGGGACACTGAAGCTTTCTTT
CASSAGQWDTEAFF
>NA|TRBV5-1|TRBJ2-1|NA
TGCGCCAGCAGCTTTTCGGCAGGGGCGATAGGGGAGCAGTTCTTC
CASSFSAGAIGEQFF
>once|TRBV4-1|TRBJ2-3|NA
TGCGCCAGCAGCCAAGATGGGTTTCCTAGCGGCACAGATACGCAGTATTTT
CASSQDGFPSGTDTQYF